The present entry profiles one TCR beta chain with its context. Assay: immunoSEQ multiplex PCR; the TCRdb copy retains only in-frame clones and omits some. The sample carries 150,000 to 200,000 clones, 84% recorded once. This sample was included in a study of cytomegalovirus exposure and HLA in healthy donors. The CDR3 spans 15 residues. Germline V gives CDR1 SNHLY, CDR2 FYNNEI. Trimming cost V 4 bases and J 5 bases; bases outside gene matches: 3. Separate from the roughly 610-subject first cohort, the roughly 120-subject validation cohort was the one that the donors belonged to. The genes are TRBV2 and TRBJ2-2; 11 nucleotides agree with TRBD2. The receptor was isolated from a woman in her late teens or twenties in good health and CMV-seropositive. Sequencing input: PBMCs. CDR3 amino acids: CASSGLAGPTGELFF. Written as DNA, the CDR3 is TGTGCCAGCAGTGGACTAGCGGGGCCGACCGGGGAGCTGTTTTTT. Full variable domain (rest looked up from reference TRBV2 and TRBJ2-2): EPEVTQTPSHQVTQMGQEVILRCVPISNHLYFYWYRQILGQKVEFLVSFYNNEISEKSEIFDDQFSVERPDGSNFTLKIRSTKLEDSAMYFCASSGLAGPTGELFFGEGSRLTVL.